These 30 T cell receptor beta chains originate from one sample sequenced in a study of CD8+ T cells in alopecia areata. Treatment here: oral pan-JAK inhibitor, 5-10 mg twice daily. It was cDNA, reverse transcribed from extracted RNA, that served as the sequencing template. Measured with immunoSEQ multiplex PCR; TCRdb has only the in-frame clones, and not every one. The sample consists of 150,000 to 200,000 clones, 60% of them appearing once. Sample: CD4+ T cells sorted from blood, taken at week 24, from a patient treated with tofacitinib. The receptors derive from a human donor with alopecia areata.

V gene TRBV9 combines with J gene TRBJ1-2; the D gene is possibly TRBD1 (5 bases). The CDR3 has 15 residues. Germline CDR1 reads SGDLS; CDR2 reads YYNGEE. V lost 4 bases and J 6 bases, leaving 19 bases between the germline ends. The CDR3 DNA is TGTGCCAGCAGCTCTCGCCCGGGTGGGGCCGATGGCTACACCTTC. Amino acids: CASSSRPGGADGYTF.

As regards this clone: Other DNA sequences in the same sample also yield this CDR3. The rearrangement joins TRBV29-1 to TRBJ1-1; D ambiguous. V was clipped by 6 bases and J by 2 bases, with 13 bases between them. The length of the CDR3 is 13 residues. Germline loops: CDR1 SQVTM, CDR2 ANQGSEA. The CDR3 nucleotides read TGCAGCGTGGACCCTAGGACCAACACTGAAGCTTTCTTT. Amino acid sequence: CSVDPRTNTEAFF.

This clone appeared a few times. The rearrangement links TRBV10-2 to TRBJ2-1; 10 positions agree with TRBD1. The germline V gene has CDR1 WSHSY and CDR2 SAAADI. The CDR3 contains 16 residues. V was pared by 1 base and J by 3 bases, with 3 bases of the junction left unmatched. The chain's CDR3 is CASSEYRTGGYNEQFF. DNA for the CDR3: TGCGCCAGCAGTGAGTATAGGACAGGGGGCTACAATGAGCAGTTCTTC.

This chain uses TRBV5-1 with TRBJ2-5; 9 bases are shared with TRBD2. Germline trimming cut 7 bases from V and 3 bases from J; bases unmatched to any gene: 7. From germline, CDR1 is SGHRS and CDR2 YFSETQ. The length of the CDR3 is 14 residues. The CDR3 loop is CASQRLAEKETQYF. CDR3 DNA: TGCGCCAGCCAAAGACTAGCGGAGAAAGAGACCCAGTACTTC.

CDR3 DNA sequence: TGCGCCAGCAGCCCCCGCTCGAGAGCCGAAGAGACCCAGTACTTC. Translated: CASSPRSRAEETQYF. V gene TRBV5-1 combines with J gene TRBJ2-5; D not resolved. With 4 bases removed from V and 3 bases from J, the gap between germline ends came to 16 bases. CDR1 and CDR2 (germline): SGHRS, YFSETQ. The CDR3 runs 15 residues.

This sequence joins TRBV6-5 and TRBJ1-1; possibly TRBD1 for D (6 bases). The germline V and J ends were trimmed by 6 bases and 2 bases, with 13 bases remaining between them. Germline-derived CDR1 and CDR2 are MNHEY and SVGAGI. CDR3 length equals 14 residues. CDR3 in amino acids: CASRRGQQNTEAFF. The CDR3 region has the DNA TGTGCCAGCAGAAGAGGACAGCAAAACACTGAAGCTTTCTTT.

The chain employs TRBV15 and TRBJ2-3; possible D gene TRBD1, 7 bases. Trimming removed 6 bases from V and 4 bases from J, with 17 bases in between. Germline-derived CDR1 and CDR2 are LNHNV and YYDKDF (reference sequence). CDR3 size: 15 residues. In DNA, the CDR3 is TGTGCCACCAGGCAAGGAGGGGGCTCCTCAGATACGCAGTATTTT. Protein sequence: CATRQGGGSSDTQYF.

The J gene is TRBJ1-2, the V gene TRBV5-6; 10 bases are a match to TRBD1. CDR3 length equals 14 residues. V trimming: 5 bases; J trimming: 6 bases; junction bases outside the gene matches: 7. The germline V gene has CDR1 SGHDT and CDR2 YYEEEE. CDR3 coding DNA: TGTGCCAGCAGGACCCCCGACAGGGGGCATGGCTACACCTTC. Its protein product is CASRTPDRGHGYTF.

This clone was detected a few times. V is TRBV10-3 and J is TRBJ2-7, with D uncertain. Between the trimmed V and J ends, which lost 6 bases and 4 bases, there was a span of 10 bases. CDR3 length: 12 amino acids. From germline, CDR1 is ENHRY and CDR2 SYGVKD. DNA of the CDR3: TGTGCCATCAGGACGCCCCAGTACGAGCAGTACTTC. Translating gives CAIRTPQYEQYF.

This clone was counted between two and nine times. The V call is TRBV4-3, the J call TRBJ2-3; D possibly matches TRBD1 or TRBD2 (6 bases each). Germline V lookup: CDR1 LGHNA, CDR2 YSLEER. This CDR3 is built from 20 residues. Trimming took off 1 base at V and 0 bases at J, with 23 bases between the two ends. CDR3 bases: TGCGCCAGCAGCCAAGTGAGGGGGGCCGGTTCGCTCCAAAGCACAGATACGCAGTATTTT. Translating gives CASSQVRGAGSLQSTDTQYF.

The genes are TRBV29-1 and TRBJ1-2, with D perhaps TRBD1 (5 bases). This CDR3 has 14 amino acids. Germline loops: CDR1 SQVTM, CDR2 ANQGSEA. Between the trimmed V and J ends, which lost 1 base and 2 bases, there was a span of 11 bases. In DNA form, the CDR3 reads TGCAGCGTTGAAGGGTACAGGCCGAACTATGGCTACACCTTC. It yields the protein CSVEGYRPNYGYTF.

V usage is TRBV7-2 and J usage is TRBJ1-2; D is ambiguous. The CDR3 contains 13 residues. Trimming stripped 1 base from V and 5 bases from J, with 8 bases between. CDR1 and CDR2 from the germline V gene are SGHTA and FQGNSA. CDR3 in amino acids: CASSLDIGYGYTF. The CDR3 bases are TGTGCCAGCAGCTTAGACATAGGGTATGGCTACACCTTC.

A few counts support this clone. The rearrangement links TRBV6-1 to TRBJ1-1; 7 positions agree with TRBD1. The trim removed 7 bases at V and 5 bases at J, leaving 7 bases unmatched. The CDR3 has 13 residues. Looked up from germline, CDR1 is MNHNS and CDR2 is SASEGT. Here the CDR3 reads CASKRQGVTEAFF. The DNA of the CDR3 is TGTGCCAGCAAGCGTCAGGGGGTGACTGAAGCTTTCTTT.

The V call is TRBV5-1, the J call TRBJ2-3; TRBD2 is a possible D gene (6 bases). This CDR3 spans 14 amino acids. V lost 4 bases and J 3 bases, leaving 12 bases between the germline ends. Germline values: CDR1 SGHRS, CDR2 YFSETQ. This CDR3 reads CASSMGTRTDTQYF. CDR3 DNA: TGCGCCAGCAGCATGGGGACTCGGACAGATACGCAGTATTTT.

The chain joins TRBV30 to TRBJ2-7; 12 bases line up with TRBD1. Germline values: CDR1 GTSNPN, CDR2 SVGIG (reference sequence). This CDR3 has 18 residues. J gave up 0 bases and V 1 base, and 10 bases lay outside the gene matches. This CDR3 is CAWSDGDRGPSYSYEQYF. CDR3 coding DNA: TGTGCCTGGAGTGATGGGGACAGGGGGCCGTCTTACTCCTACGAGCAGTACTTC.

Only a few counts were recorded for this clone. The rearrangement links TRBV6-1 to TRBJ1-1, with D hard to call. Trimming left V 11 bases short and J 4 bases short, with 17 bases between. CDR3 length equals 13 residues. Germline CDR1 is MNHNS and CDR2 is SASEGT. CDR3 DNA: TGTGCCGACTCCACGGTGGTTACCACTGAAGCTTTCTTT. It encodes CADSTVVTTEAFF.

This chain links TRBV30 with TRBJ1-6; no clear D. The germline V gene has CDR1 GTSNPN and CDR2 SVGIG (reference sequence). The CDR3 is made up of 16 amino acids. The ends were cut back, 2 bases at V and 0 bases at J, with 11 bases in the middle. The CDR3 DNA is TGTGCCTGGAGTCGGCGGAAAAACTCCTATAATTCACCCCTCCACTTT. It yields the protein CAWSRRKNSYNSPLHF.

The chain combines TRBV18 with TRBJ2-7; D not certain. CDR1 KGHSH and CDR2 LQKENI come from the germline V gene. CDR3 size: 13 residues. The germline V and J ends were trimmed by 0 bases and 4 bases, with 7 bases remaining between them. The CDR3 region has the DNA TGTGCCAGCTCACCACCGGAAACGTACGAGCAGTACTTC. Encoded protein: CASSPPETYEQYF.

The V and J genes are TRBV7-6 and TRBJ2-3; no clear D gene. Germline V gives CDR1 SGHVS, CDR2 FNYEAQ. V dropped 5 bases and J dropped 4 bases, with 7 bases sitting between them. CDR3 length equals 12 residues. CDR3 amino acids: CASSHKPDTQYF. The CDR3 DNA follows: TGTGCCAGCAGCCATAAGCCAGATACGCAGTATTTT.

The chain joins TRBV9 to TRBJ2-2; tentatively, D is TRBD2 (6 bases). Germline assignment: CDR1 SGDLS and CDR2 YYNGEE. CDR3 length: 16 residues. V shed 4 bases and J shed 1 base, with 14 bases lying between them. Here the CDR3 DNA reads TGTGCCAGCAGCCCCCGGGACTTCCGGAACACCGGGGAGCTGTTTTTT. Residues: CASSPRDFRNTGELFF.

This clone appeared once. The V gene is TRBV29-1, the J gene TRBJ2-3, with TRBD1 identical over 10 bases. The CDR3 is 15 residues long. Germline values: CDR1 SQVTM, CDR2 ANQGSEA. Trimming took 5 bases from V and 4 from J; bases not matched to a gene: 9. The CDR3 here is CSVPRQGAGADTQYF. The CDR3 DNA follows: TGCAGCGTTCCTAGACAGGGGGCTGGTGCAGATACGCAGTATTTT.

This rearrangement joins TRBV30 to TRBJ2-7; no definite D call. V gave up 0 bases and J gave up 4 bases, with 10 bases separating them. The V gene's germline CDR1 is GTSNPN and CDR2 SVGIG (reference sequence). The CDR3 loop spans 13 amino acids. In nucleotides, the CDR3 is TGTGCCTGGAGTGTAAGGCGGTCGTACGAGCAGTACTTC. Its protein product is CAWSVRRSYEQYF.

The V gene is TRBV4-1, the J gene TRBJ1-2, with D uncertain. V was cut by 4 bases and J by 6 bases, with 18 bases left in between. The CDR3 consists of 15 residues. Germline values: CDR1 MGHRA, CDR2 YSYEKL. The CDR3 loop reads CASSPTPPQGHGYTF. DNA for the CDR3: TGCGCCAGCAGCCCTACCCCTCCTCAAGGGCATGGCTACACCTTC.

CDR3 sequence: CSARRHNEQFF. DNA of the CDR3: TGCAGTGCTAGAAGACACAATGAGCAGTTCTTC. The chain has TRBV20-1 and TRBJ2-1, with D hard to call. CDR3 length: 11 amino acids. V lost 2 bases and J 5 bases, leaving 4 bases between the germline ends. CDR1 is DFQATT and CDR2 is SNEGSKA in the germline V gene (reference sequence).

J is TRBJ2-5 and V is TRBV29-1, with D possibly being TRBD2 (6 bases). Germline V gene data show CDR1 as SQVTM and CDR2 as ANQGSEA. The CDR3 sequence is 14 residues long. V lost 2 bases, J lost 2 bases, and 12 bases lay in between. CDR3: CSVERGGGQETQYF. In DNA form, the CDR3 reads TGCAGCGTTGAACGTGGTGGAGGGCAAGAGACCCAGTACTTC.

Written as DNA, the CDR3 is TGTGCCAGCAGCTTAGCGTTAGGAGTCGGGACCCAGTACTTC. It is translated as CASSLALGVGTQYF. The chain joins TRBV7-2 to TRBJ2-5; D is unresolved. The germline CDR1 and CDR2 sequences are SGHTA and FQGNSA. V was cut by 0 bases and J by 7 bases, with 12 bases left in between. The CDR3 is 14 residues long.

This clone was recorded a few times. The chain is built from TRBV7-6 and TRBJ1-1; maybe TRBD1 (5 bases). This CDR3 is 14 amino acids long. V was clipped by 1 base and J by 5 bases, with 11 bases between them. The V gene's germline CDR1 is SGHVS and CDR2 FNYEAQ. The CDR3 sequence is CASSLGGSATEAFF. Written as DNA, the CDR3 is TGTGCCAGCAGCTTAGGGGGGAGCGCGACTGAAGCTTTCTTT.

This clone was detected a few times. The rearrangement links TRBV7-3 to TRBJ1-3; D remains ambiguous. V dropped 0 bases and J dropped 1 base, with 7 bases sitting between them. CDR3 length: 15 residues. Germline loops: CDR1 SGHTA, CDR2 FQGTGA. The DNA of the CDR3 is TGTGCCAGCAGCTTAACTGCAGCGTCTGGAAACACCATATATTTT. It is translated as CASSLTAASGNTIYF.

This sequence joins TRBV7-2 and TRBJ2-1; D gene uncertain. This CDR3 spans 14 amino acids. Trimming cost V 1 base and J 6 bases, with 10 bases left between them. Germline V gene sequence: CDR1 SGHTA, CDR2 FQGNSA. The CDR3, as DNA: TGTGCCAGCAGCTTAGATTACACACCCAATGAGCAGTTCTTC. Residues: CASSLDYTPNEQFF. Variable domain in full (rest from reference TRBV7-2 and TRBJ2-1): GAGVSQSPSNKVTEKGKDVELRCDPISGHTALYWYRQSLGQGLEFLIYFQGNSAPDKSGLPSDRFSAERTGGSVSTLTIQRTQQEDSAVYLCASSLDYTPNEQFFGPGTRLTVL.

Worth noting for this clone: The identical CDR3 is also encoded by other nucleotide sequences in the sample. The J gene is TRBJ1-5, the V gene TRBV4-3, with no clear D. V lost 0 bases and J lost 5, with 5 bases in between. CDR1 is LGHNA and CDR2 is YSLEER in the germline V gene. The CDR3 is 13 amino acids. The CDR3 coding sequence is TGCGCCAGCAGCCAAGAGGAGTATCAGCCCCAGCATTTT. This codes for CASSQEEYQPQHF.